A selection of T cell receptor beta chains follows, all from one sample in a study of cytomegalovirus exposure and HLA in healthy donors. Assay used: immunoSEQ multiplex PCR; TCRdb lists only in-frame clones, some missing. The sample holds 120,000 or so clones, roughly 68% seen once. Specimen: PBMCs. The receptors come from a woman between 50 and 59 years old in good health and CMV-seropositive. Each CDR3 is given without its conserved first and last residue. Fields, in order: D gene, J gene, V gene, CDR3 protein. The D gene is left open where the match is weak.

>NA|TRBJ2-3|TRBV29-1
SVGRYTDTQY
>TRBD1|TRBJ2-1|TRBV30
AWSATGGLYNEQF
>NA|TRBJ2-1|TRBV5-1
ASSLGDWNNNEQF
>NA|TRBJ2-2|TRBV7-2
ASSPTGLGTGELF
>NA|TRBJ1-4|TRBV30
AWSVAPDSEKLF
>NA|TRBJ2-5|TRBV5-6
ASSTPGLQETQY
>NA|TRBJ2-3|TRBV19
ASSVGLSTDTQY
>TRBD1|TRBJ2-7|TRBV11-2
ASSDRGREQY
>TRBD1|TRBJ1-6|TRBV2
ASSARQGGYNSPLH
>NA|TRBJ1-1|TRBV6-5
ASSKDGGNTEAF
>TRBD1|TRBJ1-1|TRBV19
AGQGEGEAF
>NA|TRBJ1-2|TRBV30
AWSVGAGNYGYT
>TRBD1|TRBJ1-2|TRBV27
ASSRTGNNYGYT
>NA|TRBJ1-5|TRBV6-1
ASSAAPTGGYNQPQH
>TRBD1|TRBJ2-7|TRBV13
ASSSGTAKHYEQY
>NA|TRBJ2-2|TRBV6-1
ATFTGELF
>TRBD1|TRBJ1-4|TRBV6-5
ASSKNRGGNEKLF
>NA|TRBJ2-2|TRBV7-2
ASSYSGNTGELF
>TRBD2|TRBJ2-5|TRBV5-1
ASSPGLAVETQY
>NA|TRBJ1-6|TRBV6-5
ASSYSTAGYNSPLH
>NA|TRBJ2-2|TRBV7-2
ASTHQRAAAGELF
>TRBD1|TRBJ1-5|TRBV19
ASSTTGVDYQPQH
>NA|TRBJ1-2|TRBV2
ASSEIWGDYGYT
>NA|TRBJ1-1|TRBV2
ASSIKNGPGTEAF
>TRBD1|TRBJ2-3|TRBV5-1
ASSRSSQGAIDTQY
>TRBD1|TRBJ1-5|TRBV7-2
ASSRTGRIDQPQH
>TRBD1|TRBJ1-6|TRBV7-6
ASSLETGNSPLH
>TRBD1|TRBJ2-2|TRBV2
ATRQGPNTGELF
>NA|TRBJ1-1|TRBV6-5
ASSTGNTEAF
>TRBD1|TRBJ1-5|TRBV5-6
ASSPGTGVNQPQH
>TRBD1|TRBJ1-5|TRBV27
ASSLSRGPGEPQH
>TRBD1|TRBJ1-6|TRBV10-3
ATGGQGASPLH
>NA|TRBJ2-3|TRBV11-1
ASSPAGDRRSGTQY
>NA|TRBJ2-3|TRBV6-5
ASSPTRDTQY
>TRBD1|TRBJ1-1|TRBV6-1
ASSENRGQTEAF
>NA|TRBJ2-7|TRBV5-5
ASSLDFASEQY
>NA|TRBJ1-1|TRBV7-9
ASSLQGRRNTEAF
>NA|TRBJ1-3|TRBV2
ASSEVEGNTIY
>NA|TRBJ2-7|TRBV5-8
ASSLIRKGVYEQY
>TRBD2|TRBJ2-7|TRBV27
ASRAAGGGEQY
>TRBD2|TRBJ2-3|TRBV9
ASSVDAGGLAGGPRTQY
>TRBD1|TRBJ1-5|TRBV7-7
ASSLTGTGRDQPQH
>TRBD1|TRBJ1-1|TRBV5-1
ASSLGTGILGRMNTEAF
>NA|TRBJ1-2|TRBV5-1
ASSLEGQGRGYT
>NA|TRBJ2-3|TRBV7-2
ASSLAASSTDTQY